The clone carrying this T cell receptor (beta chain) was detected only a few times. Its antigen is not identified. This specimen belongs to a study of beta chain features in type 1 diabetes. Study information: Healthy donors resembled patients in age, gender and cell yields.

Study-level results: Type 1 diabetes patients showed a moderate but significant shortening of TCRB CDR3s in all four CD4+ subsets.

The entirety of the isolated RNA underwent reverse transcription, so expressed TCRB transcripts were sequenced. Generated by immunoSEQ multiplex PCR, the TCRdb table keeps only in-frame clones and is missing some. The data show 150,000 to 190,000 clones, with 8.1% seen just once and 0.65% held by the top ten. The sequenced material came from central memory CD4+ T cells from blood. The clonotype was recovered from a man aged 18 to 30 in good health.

CDR3 coding DNA: TGTGCCAGCAGCCGCGGATATGACACCGGGGAGCTGTTTTTT. Translated, it gives CASSRGYDTGELFF. This chain joins TRBV7-3 and TRBJ2-2; D gene uncertain. Germline CDR1 reads SGHTA; CDR2 reads FQGTGA. V was trimmed by 5 bases and J by 3 bases, leaving 10 bases between them. CDR3 length: 14 amino acids.